These 29 T cell receptor beta chains were sequenced from one sample in a study of T cell responses to AZD1222 COVID-19 vaccine. Sequencing used immunoSEQ multiplex PCR; TCRdb keeps in-frame clones, though not all of them. The table shows 70,000 or so clones, with 88% occurring only once. Specimen: peripheral blood, collected on day 0 of AZD1222 vaccination. The receptors here all came from an adult in good health.

The chain has TRBV30 and TRBJ2-1; D is undetermined. In germline, CDR1 is GTSNPN, CDR2 SVGIG (reference sequence). CDR3 length: 12 amino acids. With 0 bases removed from V and 8 bases from J, the gap between germline ends came to 8 bases. The CDR3, as DNA: TGTGCCTGGAGTGTACGGATCGATGAGCAGTTCTTC. It specifies CAWSVRIDEQFF.

The rearrangement joins TRBV29-1 to TRBJ2-3, with 8 bases identical to TRBD2. CDR1 SQVTM and CDR2 ANQGSEA come from the germline V gene. CDR3 length: 15 residues. Trimming took 5 bases from V and 3 from J; bases not matched to a gene: 10. CDR3 DNA: TGCAGCGTTCAATCCGGGACTAGTAGGACAGATACGCAGTATTTT. This codes for CSVQSGTSRTDTQYF.

This chain links TRBV12-2 with TRBJ2-4; no DNA check was done on the table's D call, TRBD2. TRBV12-2 is a known pseudogene. This CDR3 spans 17 amino acids. CDR3 loop: CASRLVSLPGSKNIQYF. CDR3 DNA: TGTGCAAGTCGCTTAGTTTCATTGCCCGGGTCCAAAAACATTCAGTACTTC.

The chain links TRBV15 to TRBJ1-4, with D tentatively TRBD1 (5 bases). There are 12 residues in the CDR3. Trimming left V 6 bases short and J 12 bases short, with 14 bases between. Looked up from germline, CDR1 is LNHNV and CDR2 is YYDKDF (reference sequence). The CDR3 sequence is CATSLWGKELFF. For the CDR3, the DNA is TGTGCCACCAGTCTCTGGGGGAAAGAACTGTTTTTT.

This chain connects TRBV7-2 to TRBJ2-2; D call uncertain. The V and J ends lost 2 bases and 6 bases respectively, with 10 bases between them. Looked up from germline, CDR1 is SGHTA and CDR2 is FQGNSA. The CDR3 has 14 amino acids. The CDR3, as DNA: TGTGCCAGCAGCTTAACGTTTAAGGCCGGGGAGCTGTTTTTT. Its protein is CASSLTFKAGELFF.

The chain joins TRBV19 to TRBJ2-5; 8 positions match TRBD1. The germline gives CDR1 LNHDA, CDR2 SQIVND (reference sequence). Trimming took 1 base from V and 5 from J; bases not matched to a gene: 6. The CDR3 loop spans 15 amino acids. The CDR3 loop is CASSIGTGITETQYF. In nucleotides, the CDR3 is TGTGCCAGTAGTATAGGGACAGGGATTACGGAGACCCAGTACTTC.

The rearrangement links TRBV5-1 to TRBJ1-5; no clear D. CDR3 size: 15 residues. Germline assignment: CDR1 SGHRS and CDR2 YFSETQ. Trimming took off 5 bases at V and 0 bases at J, with 12 bases between the two ends. The CDR3, as DNA: TGCGCCAGCAGTAGGAGGTCTTATAGCAATCAGCCCCAGCATTTT. Translating gives CASSRRSYSNQPQHF.

The V gene is TRBV7-9, the J gene TRBJ2-1; D is uncertain. Germline V CDR1 and CDR2: SEHNR, FQNEAQ (reference sequence). The CDR3 is 12 amino acids. The V gene lost 4 bases and the J gene lost 4 bases, with 5 bases spanning the gap. The CDR3 bases are TGTGCCAGCAGCTCTCAGTACAATGAGCAGTTCTTC. As protein: CASSSQYNEQFF.

In its sample, this clone was seen a few times. The V gene is TRBV24-1, the J gene TRBJ1-1; 8 bases line up with TRBD1. V was clipped by 4 bases and J by 1 base; unmatched bases: 4. CDR3 size: 15 residues. Germline V CDR1 and CDR2: KGHDR, SFDVKD. The CDR3 loop is CATSDRDRKNTEAFF. DNA of the CDR3: TGTGCCACCAGTGACCGGGACAGGAAGAACACTGAAGCTTTCTTT.

As to this clone: Other DNA sequences in the same sample also yield this CDR3. The chain carries TRBV13 and TRBJ2-2, with D unresolved. Germline assignment: CDR1 PRHDT and CDR2 FYEKMQ (reference sequence). This CDR3 comprises 12 residues. The V gene lost 3 bases and the J gene lost 4 bases, with 3 bases spanning the gap. DNA of the CDR3: TGTGCCAGCAGCTTCGGCACCGGGGAGCTGTTTTTT. It is translated as CASSFGTGELFF.

This chain connects TRBV3-1 (or the pseudogene TRBV3-2) to TRBJ2-7, with D possibly called TRBD1 or TRBD2 (5 bases each). The V and J ends lost 4 bases and 2 bases respectively, with 9 bases between them. In germline, CDR1 is LGHDT, CDR2 YNNKEL (reference sequence). This CDR3 has 13 residues. The CDR3 loop is CASSRDVTYEQYF. The CDR3 DNA sequence: TGTGCCAGCAGCCGGGACGTAACCTACGAGCAGTACTTC.

Here the CDR3 reads CASSRTDTQYF. CDR3 DNA sequence: TGTGCCAGTAGTAGGACAGATACGCAGTATTTT. J is TRBJ2-3 and V is TRBV19, with D unclear. This CDR3 has 11 residues. Trimming pared 4 bases from V and 3 bases from J, leaving 2 bases between. Germline CDR1 is LNHDA and CDR2 is SQIVND (reference sequence).

With regard to this clone: Other nucleotide sequences from this sample produce the same CDR3. The chain couples TRBV9 to TRBJ2-7; TRBD2 matches 8 bases. Germline lookup yields CDR1 SGDLS and CDR2 YYNGEE. V lost 0 bases, J lost 6 bases, and 5 bases stayed unmatched. The CDR3 is 14 amino acids. CDR3 region: CASSVAYRGGEQYF. The CDR3 DNA reads as TGTGCCAGCAGCGTAGCTTACCGGGGGGGCGAGCAGTACTTC.

The genes are TRBV5-4 and TRBJ2-7; D is unresolved. CDR1 is SGHNT and CDR2 is YYREEE in the germline V gene (reference sequence). The V and J ends lost 4 bases and 2 bases respectively, with 10 bases between them. The CDR3 consists of 13 residues. The CDR3 protein is CASSRDGTYEQYF. DNA for the CDR3: TGTGCCAGCAGCCGCGACGGTACCTACGAGCAGTACTTC.

This clone was observed a handful of times. CDR3 nucleotides: TGTGCCAGCAGCTTGACCGGGACCCTCGGTGGCTACACCTTC. Its protein product is CASSLTGTLGGYTF. This chain uses TRBV5-4 with TRBJ1-2; D is perhaps TRBD1 (5 bases). This CDR3 region has 14 residues. The V gene lost 1 base and the J gene lost 7 bases, with 14 bases spanning the gap. Germline CDR1 SGHNT, CDR2 YYREEE (reference sequence).

The rearrangement joins TRBV3-1 (or the pseudogene TRBV3-2) to TRBJ1-2; D is unclear. The length of the CDR3 is 14 residues. With 4 bases removed from V and 3 bases from J, the gap between germline ends came to 12 bases. Germline assignment: CDR1 LGHDT and CDR2 YNNKEL (reference sequence). The CDR3 DNA follows: TGTGCCAGCAGCCCTTATTTGGGCCACTATGGCTACACCTTC. It is translated as CASSPYLGHYGYTF.

This clone was detected only once. The chain joins TRBV7-2 to TRBJ1-5; D is undetermined. In germline, CDR1 is SGHTA, CDR2 FQGNSA. This CDR3 has 12 residues. The V gene lost 3 bases and the J gene lost 2 bases, with 2 bases spanning the gap. The CDR3 spells CASSFGNQPQHF. The CDR3 DNA reads TGTGCCAGCAGCTTCGGCAATCAGCCCCAGCATTTT.

The genes are TRBV9 and TRBJ2-1; 11 bases align to TRBD2. Germline trimming cut 0 bases from V and 7 bases from J; bases unmatched to any gene: 6. Germline V gives CDR1 SGDLS, CDR2 YYNGEE. The CDR3 consists of 16 residues. The CDR3 loop reads CASSVEETSGVNEQFF. The CDR3, as DNA: TGTGCCAGCAGCGTAGAGGAGACTAGCGGGGTAAATGAGCAGTTCTTC.

The V call is TRBV5-1, the J call TRBJ2-7, with 8 bases matching TRBD1. This CDR3 has 14 amino acids. The J segment lost 1 base and the V segment lost 4 bases, leaving 4 bases of the junction unmatched. Germline V CDR1 and CDR2: SGHRS, YFSETQ. CDR3 sequence (DNA): TGCGCCAGCAGCCGGGACAGGTTTTCCTACGAGCAGTACTTC. Its translation is CASSRDRFSYEQYF.

This sequence joins TRBV20-1 and TRBJ2-7, with 7 bases that match TRBD1. The V and J ends lost 3 bases and 6 bases, in that order; junction bases with no gene match: 14. The CDR3 is made up of 15 amino acids. Germline-derived CDR1 and CDR2 are DFQATT and SNEGSKA (reference sequence). CDR3 coding DNA: TGCAGTGCTAGTTCCAGGGACAGCCAAACGATCGAGCAGTACTTC. Protein: CSASSRDSQTIEQYF.

In its sample, this clone was seen once. The chain carries TRBV18 and TRBJ2-1; D possibly corresponds to TRBD2 (6 bases). Germline CDR1 and CDR2: KGHSH and LQKENI. The ends were cut back, 0 bases at V and 3 bases at J, with 15 bases in the middle. This CDR3 has 17 residues. The CDR3 here is CASSPPLGQGLYNEQFF. The CDR3, as DNA: TGTGCCAGCTCACCACCGTTGGGGCAGGGACTCTACAATGAGCAGTTCTTC.

J is TRBJ2-7 and V is TRBV11-3; either TRBD1 or TRBD2 may fit D (5 bases each). CDR3 length: 13 amino acids. V was clipped by 5 bases and J by 4 bases, with 12 bases between them. Germline V gene sequence: CDR1 SGHNT, CDR2 YENEEA. CDR3 loop: CASSAGTGYEQYF. In DNA, the CDR3 is TGTGCCAGCAGCGCAGGGACGGGGTACGAGCAGTACTTC.

V is TRBV19 and J is TRBJ2-5; D assignment may be TRBD1 or TRBD2 (6 bases each). The CDR3 is 15 amino acids. Germline V gene sequence: CDR1 LNHDA, CDR2 SQIVND (reference sequence). Trimming removed 2 bases from V and 1 base from J, with 11 bases in between. CDR3 DNA sequence: TGTGCCAGTAGTATACAAGGGGGGTTCCAAGAGACCCAGTACTTC. Protein sequence: CASSIQGGFQETQYF.

The CDR3, as DNA: TGTGCCAGCAGCGTGGGGACTTCAGGCTATGGCTACACCTTC. This sequence encodes CASSVGTSGYGYTF. The V call is TRBV9, the J call TRBJ1-2, with D possibly being TRBD1 (5 bases). Deletions cut 2 bases from V and 4 bases from J, with 12 bases between. Germline lookup yields CDR1 SGDLS and CDR2 YYNGEE. The CDR3 loop spans 14 amino acids.

V usage is TRBV4-1 and J usage is TRBJ2-7; D is perhaps TRBD1 or TRBD2 (5 bases each). Trimming took 3 bases from V and 6 from J, leaving 12 bases between them. From germline, CDR1 is MGHRA and CDR2 YSYEKL. This CDR3 region has 13 residues. The CDR3, as DNA: TGCGCCAGCAGCCAGACCGGGACGGGCGAGCAGTACTTC. Its protein is CASSQTGTGEQYF.

The V call is TRBV18, the J call TRBJ2-5, with 8 positions matching TRBD2. Losses at the gene ends were 2 bases for V and 5 bases for J; bases not matched to a gene: 10. Germline CDR1 and CDR2: KGHSH and LQKENI. This CDR3 has 16 residues. The CDR3 protein is CASSPRLATGRETQYF. CDR3 nucleotide sequence: TGTGCCAGCTCACCAAGACTAGCGACAGGCCGGGAGACCCAGTACTTC.

V is TRBV27 and J is TRBJ1-2; D is perhaps TRBD1 (5 bases). CDR1 and CDR2 from the germline V gene are MNHEY and SMNVEV (reference sequence). This CDR3 is 14 amino acids long. V dropped 2 bases and J dropped 4 bases, with 11 bases sitting between them. In DNA, the CDR3 is TGTGCCAGCAGTTTAGCCCAGGGACTCTATGGCTACACCTTC. Its translation is CASSLAQGLYGYTF.

J is TRBJ1-3 and V is TRBV2; D is uncertain. CDR1 SNHLY and CDR2 FYNNEI come from the germline V gene. This CDR3 spans 13 amino acids. Trimming cost V 3 bases and J 4 bases, with 7 bases left between them. This CDR3 reads CASSDGGGNTIYF. The CDR3 DNA is TGTGCCAGCAGTGATGGCGGAGGAAACACCATATATTTT.

CDR3 sequence reads: CASSFGVEGAAQMNTEAFF. CDR3 bases: TGCGCCAGCAGCTTCGGTGTGGAAGGGGCGGCCCAAATGAACACTGAAGCTTTCTTT. The genes are TRBV5-1 and TRBJ1-1, with TRBD1 as a possible D gene (5 bases). The germline V and J ends were trimmed by 2 bases and 0 bases, with 23 bases remaining between them. The CDR3 is 19 amino acids. In germline, CDR1 is SGHRS, CDR2 YFSETQ.